Below are 26 T cell receptor beta chains sequenced from a single sample in a study of shared clonotypes between healthy human individuals. Assay used: immunoSEQ multiplex PCR; TCRdb lists only in-frame clones, some missing. The sample shows over a million clones, 65% to 75% of them seen only once. The material sequenced was memory CD4+ T cells sorted from blood. Subset noted: CD45RA-negative fraction. The source of these receptors is a man aged 18 to 30 in good health.

This sequence joins TRBV18 and TRBJ2-3, with D possibly called TRBD1 or TRBD2 (5 bases each). Per germline, CDR1 KGHSH and CDR2 LQKENI. The CDR3 contains 13 residues. With 8 bases removed from V and 3 bases from J, the gap between germline ends came to 12 bases. For the CDR3, the DNA is TGTGCCAGCCGGGACGGCGGGACAGATACGCAGTATTTT. This gives the protein CASRDGGTDTQYF.

This clone has ten or more counts. The chain is built from TRBV4-1 and TRBJ2-1, with a possible D match to TRBD2 (6 bases). The ends were cut back, 4 bases at V and 7 bases at J, with 14 bases in the middle. This CDR3 has 14 amino acids. The germline gives CDR1 MGHRA, CDR2 YSYEKL. Written as DNA, the CDR3 is TGCGCCAGCAGCCCCCCACGAGCGGGTAATGAGCAGTTCTTC. Its protein is CASSPPRAGNEQFF.

This clone has just a few counts. The chain recombines TRBV18 with TRBJ2-3, with D unclear. Trimming pared 4 bases from V and 4 bases from J, leaving 12 bases between. The CDR3 runs 14 residues. Per the germline V gene, CDR1 is KGHSH and CDR2 is LQKENI. DNA for the CDR3: TGTGCCAGCTCACTCGCCCTGCCCCCAGATACGCAGTATTTT. Amino acids: CASSLALPPDTQYF.

This clone was seen a few times. A much bigger clone sits one base away, suggesting this may be a read error. The chain employs TRBV7-8 and TRBJ1-1; D unresolved. The CDR3 runs 13 residues. Between the trimmed V and J ends, which lost 2 bases and 1 base, there was a span of 5 bases. Per the germline V gene, CDR1 is SGHVS and CDR2 is FQNEAQ. This CDR3 is CASSLQQNTEAFF. The CDR3, as DNA: TGTGCCAGCAGCTTACAACAGAACACTGAAGCTTTCTTT.

The V call is TRBV5-6, the J call TRBJ2-5, with 7 bases aligning to TRBD1. J was trimmed by 3 bases and V by 5 bases; bases with no gene match: 7. Per the germline V gene, CDR1 is SGHDT and CDR2 is YYEEEE. The CDR3 loop spans 14 amino acids. CDR3 in DNA: TGTGCCAGCAGTCCTTCAACAGGGGAAGAGACCCAGTACTTC. Protein: CASSPSTGEETQYF.

V gene TRBV11-2 combines with J gene TRBJ2-5; possibly TRBD2 for D (5 bases). The CDR3 is made up of 12 amino acids. Trimming left V 4 bases short and J 5 bases short, with 8 bases between. The V gene's germline CDR1 is SGHAT and CDR2 FQNNGV. CDR3 sequence: CASSYSGETQYF. As DNA, the CDR3 is TGTGCCAGCAGCTATTCGGGGGAGACCCAGTACTTC.

This clone appeared once. J is TRBJ2-3 and V is TRBV7-3, with 7 bases matching TRBD1. This CDR3 has 11 amino acids. J was trimmed by 11 bases and V by 4 bases; bases with no gene match: 3. The germline gives CDR1 SGHTA, CDR2 FQGTGA. The CDR3 nucleotides read TGTGCCAGCAGCTCAGGGACAGTGCAGTATTTT. Translated, it gives CASSSGTVQYF.

This clone came up once. The J gene is TRBJ1-6, the V gene TRBV19; perhaps TRBD1 as D (6 bases). Germline lookup yields CDR1 LNHDA and CDR2 SQIVND (reference sequence). The CDR3 covers 14 residues. V lost 5 bases and J lost 8, with 13 bases in between. The CDR3 here is CASSSGGFDSPLHF. As DNA, the CDR3 is TGTGCCAGTAGTTCGGGGGGCTTTGATTCACCCCTCCACTTT.

As for this clone: Other DNA sequences in the same sample also yield this CDR3. The chain carries TRBV9 and TRBJ1-2, with 7 bases matching TRBD1. The CDR3 is made up of 14 amino acids. After removal of 0 bases from V and 2 bases from J, the junction contained 1 base not matched to a gene. CDR1 SGDLS and CDR2 YYNGEE come from the germline V gene. The chain's CDR3 is CASSVGGQNYGYTF. The DNA for the CDR3 is TGTGCCAGCAGCGTAGGGGGACAGAACTATGGCTACACCTTC.

This sequence joins TRBV10-3 and TRBJ2-2, with D uncertain. Germline assignment: CDR1 ENHRY and CDR2 SYGVKD. V dropped 3 bases and J dropped 1 base, with 9 bases sitting between them. This CDR3 has 15 residues. CDR3 residues: CAISDGSGNTGELFF. The CDR3 DNA sequence: TGTGCCATCAGTGATGGGTCAGGGAACACCGGGGAGCTGTTTTTT.

Written as DNA, the CDR3 is TGTGCCAGCTCACCACTGTCGCGCGATACGCAGTATTTT. Amino acids: CASSPLSRDTQYF. This rearrangement joins TRBV18 to TRBJ2-3; D unresolved. The CDR3 has 13 residues. From germline, CDR1 is KGHSH and CDR2 LQKENI. Trimming removed 1 base from V and 6 bases from J, with 8 bases in between.

This chain connects TRBV18 to TRBJ1-6; D remains ambiguous. V was pared by 6 bases and J by 0 bases, with 9 bases between. This CDR3 spans 15 amino acids. Germline CDR1 is KGHSH and CDR2 is LQKENI. The CDR3 sequence: CASSPMSSYNSPLHF. The CDR3 nucleotides read TGTGCCAGCTCCCCAATGAGCTCCTATAATTCACCCCTCCACTTT.

V is TRBV7-6 and J is TRBJ1-3; a possible D gene is TRBD1 (5 bases). This CDR3 has 14 amino acids. Trimming took 5 bases from V and 2 from J, leaving 10 bases between them. Germline values: CDR1 SGHVS, CDR2 FNYEAQ. The DNA of the CDR3 is TGTGCCAGCAGCCAGGGAAATACTGGAAACACCATATATTTT. Residues: CASSQGNTGNTIYF.

J is TRBJ2-5 and V is TRBV7-8, with unresolved D. Germline V gives CDR1 SGHVS, CDR2 FQNEAQ. This CDR3 has 13 residues. V lost 0 bases, J lost 4 bases, and 6 bases lay in between. The CDR3 sequence is CASSLALGETQYF. The CDR3, as DNA: TGTGCCAGCAGCTTAGCGCTGGGAGAGACCCAGTACTTC.

The chain couples TRBV7-3 to TRBJ2-7, with 9 positions matching TRBD1. This CDR3 is built from 14 residues. V was clipped by 5 bases and J by 3 bases; unmatched bases: 5. Germline V gene data show CDR1 as SGHTA and CDR2 as FQGTGA. This CDR3 reads CASSVTGGNYEQYF. In DNA form, the CDR3 reads TGTGCCAGCAGCGTGACAGGGGGAAACTACGAGCAGTACTTC.

The gene calls are TRBV6-5 and TRBJ2-4; no clear D. The CDR3 spans 14 residues. With 0 bases removed from V and 0 bases from J, the gap between germline ends came to 3 bases. In germline, CDR1 is MNHEY, CDR2 SVGAGI. The CDR3: CASSYSVAKNIQYF. CDR3 coding DNA: TGTGCCAGCAGTTACTCAGTAGCCAAAAACATTCAGTACTTC.

This clone has a handful of counts. V and J are TRBV10-2 and TRBJ2-4; D is unclear. The CDR3 totals 13 residues. Germline CDR1 and CDR2: WSHSY and SAAADI. V was shortened by 3 bases and J by 7 bases, with 10 bases between the two germline ends. The CDR3 sequence: CASSEQLVNIQYF. The CDR3 DNA reads as TGCGCCAGCAGTGAACAGTTGGTGAACATTCAGTACTTC.

The rearrangement uses TRBV29-1 and TRBJ2-7, with 9 bases lining up with TRBD1. The CDR3 has 14 residues. Germline values: CDR1 SQVTM, CDR2 ANQGSEA. Germline trimming cut 6 bases from V and 2 bases from J; bases unmatched to any gene: 8. The CDR3 loop reads CSVELGQGTYEQYF. CDR3 coding DNA: TGCAGCGTGGAATTGGGACAGGGAACCTACGAGCAGTACTTC.

This chain connects TRBV28 to TRBJ1-2, with unresolved D. The CDR3 covers 13 residues. With 4 bases removed from V and 4 bases from J, the gap between germline ends came to 10 bases. Germline V gives CDR1 MDHEN, CDR2 SYDVKM. For the CDR3, the DNA is TGTGCCAGCAGTTCGGCGGCTATCTATGGCTACACCTTC. It specifies CASSSAAIYGYTF.

The rearrangement joins TRBV19 to TRBJ2-3, with D uncertain. The CDR3 has 16 amino acids. V gave up 1 base and J gave up 4 bases, with 15 bases separating them. Germline V lookup: CDR1 LNHDA, CDR2 SQIVND (reference sequence). In DNA, the CDR3 is TGTGCCAGTAGTATAGGAAATAGTGGGATCGCAGATACGCAGTATTTT. Protein: CASSIGNSGIADTQYF.

Only one count was recorded for this clone. The chain uses TRBV9 and TRBJ2-5; 13 bases align to TRBD2. CDR1 and CDR2 (germline): SGDLS, YYNGEE. The CDR3 contains 16 residues. J gave up 1 base and V 3 bases, and 3 bases lay outside the gene matches. The DNA of the CDR3 is TGTGCCAGCAGCGGGGGACTAGCGGGACCCCAAGAGACCCAGTACTTC. It yields the protein CASSGGLAGPQETQYF.

The rearrangement uses TRBV7-2 and TRBJ2-4; D gene uncertain. In germline, CDR1 is SGHTA, CDR2 FQGNSA. Between the trimmed V and J ends, which lost 1 base and 6 bases, there was a span of 10 bases. The CDR3 covers 14 residues. CDR3 amino acids: CASSLDPRSNIQYF. The CDR3 nucleotides are TGTGCCAGCAGCTTAGACCCTCGCTCAAACATTCAGTACTTC.

J is TRBJ2-3 and V is TRBV19; 10 nucleotides align to TRBD2. CDR1 and CDR2 (germline): LNHDA, SQIVND (reference sequence). V lost 4 bases, J lost 5 bases, and 9 bases stayed unmatched. CDR3 size: 16 residues. The CDR3 sequence is CASSTRAGGLGDTQYF. CDR3 bases: TGTGCCAGTAGTACTAGAGCGGGGGGGCTTGGAGATACGCAGTATTTT. The complete variable domain, with remaining parts taken from reference TRBV19 and TRBJ2-3, reads DGGITQSPKYLFRKEGQNVTLSCEQNLNHDAMYWYRQDPGQGLRLIYYSQIVNDFQKGDIAEGYSVSREKKESFPLTVTSAQKNPTAFYLCASSTRAGGLGDTQYFGPGTRLTVL.

This chain uses TRBV6-1 with TRBJ1-2; 8 bases align to TRBD1. The CDR3 loop spans 15 amino acids. Germline V lookup: CDR1 MNHNS, CDR2 SASEGT. V gave up 4 bases and J gave up 4 bases; unmatched junction bases: 8. In DNA form, the CDR3 reads TGTGCCAGCAGTGTCAGACAGGGGCTATCCTATGGCTACACCTTC. Protein sequence: CASSVRQGLSYGYTF.

The chain is built from TRBV5-1 and TRBJ2-3, with TRBD2 matching 10 bases. Germline CDR1 and CDR2: SGHRS and YFSETQ. V lost 1 base, J lost 6 bases, and 8 bases stayed unmatched. There are 16 residues in the CDR3. The CDR3 protein is CASSLLASGSSDTQYF. Here the CDR3 DNA reads TGCGCCAGCAGCTTGTTGGCTAGCGGGAGCTCGGATACGCAGTATTTT.

The sample holds one count of this clone. This chain's CDR3 is CASSLDLGGPYEQYF. DNA for the CDR3: TGTGCCAGCAGCTTAGATTTAGGGGGCCCCTACGAGCAGTACTTC. The chain has TRBV11-2 and TRBJ2-7; 7 bases are a match to TRBD1. The CDR3 is 15 amino acids. Unmatched junction bases numbered 4, after V lost 0 bases and J lost 2 bases. The germline CDR1 and CDR2 sequences are SGHAT and FQNNGV. Drawing the rest from reference TRBV11-2 and TRBJ2-7, the complete variable domain is EAGVAQSPRYKIIEKRQSVAFWCNPISGHATLYWYQQILGQGPKLLIQFQNNGVVDDSQLPKDRFSAERLKGVDSTLKIQPAKLEDSAVYLCASSLDLGGPYEQYFGPGTRLTVT.